The 32 T cell receptor beta chains in this list originate from one sample, sequenced in a study of blood T cells in healthy people across ages. Combining a sample-barcoded 5' primer with a J-beta primer mix, a second PCR ran for roughly 7 to 12 cycles. TCRdb passed the 5' RACE reads through MiXCR, listing each CDR3 protein once. The table has about 1.8 million distinct CDR3 sequences, about 49% seen once. Sequenced sample: blood. These TCRs come from a woman in her thirties or forties in good health.

This chain joins TRBV5-1 and TRBJ1-2; D gene unclear. This CDR3 region has 13 residues. Germline CDR1 SGHRS, CDR2 YFSETQ. The V end was cut by 0 bases, the J end by 7 bases, with 10 bases between. The CDR3 bases are TGCGCCAGCAGCTTGGAATATAGGAGTGGCTACACCTTC. Its protein is CASSLEYRSGYTF.

This chain connects TRBV4-1 to TRBJ2-5; the match to TRBD1 covers 12 bases. TRBJ2-7 matches the DNA end more closely, so the J call is doubtful. The CDR3 loop spans 15 amino acids. Germline CDR1 and CDR2: MGHRA and YSYEKL. The CDR3 nucleotides read TGCGCCAGCAGCCAGAAGGGACAGGGGGCAGACGAGCAGTACTTC. Encoded protein: CASSQKGQGADEQYF.

The chain employs TRBV4-1 and TRBJ2-5; 10 positions agree with TRBD2. Near its end, the DNA agrees better with TRBJ2-7, so the J call may be wrong. Per the germline V gene, CDR1 is MGHRA and CDR2 is YSYEKL. CDR3 length: 16 residues. The CDR3 protein is CASSQATSGRIREQYF. CDR3 coding DNA: TGCGCCAGCAGCCAAGCGACTAGCGGGCGGATTCGCGAGCAGTACTTC.

This clonotype has a handful of counts. The chain carries TRBV6-5 and TRBJ2-7; no clear D gene. The DNA end favors TRBJ2-5, so the J call may be wrong. The germline gives CDR1 MNHEY, CDR2 SVGAGI. This CDR3 contains 17 residues. In DNA, the CDR3 is TGTGCCAGCAGTTACTCGAGGCTAGTGGGGAACATAGGGACCCAGTACTTC. It is translated as CASSYSRLVGNIGTQYF.

This clonotype was seen more than once but under ten times. This rearrangement joins TRBV20-1 to TRBJ2-1; 7 nucleotides agree with TRBD1. CDR1 and CDR2 from the germline V gene are DFQATT and SNEGSKA (reference sequence). Trimming at V came to 5 bases and at J to 6 bases, leaving 4 bases not matched to a gene. This CDR3 has 12 amino acids. The CDR3 nucleotides are TGCAGTGCTGACAGGGTAGCCAATGAGCAGTTCTTC. Encoded protein: CSADRVANEQFF.

The rearrangement uses TRBV10-3 and TRBJ2-5, with 9 positions matching TRBD2. Germline V gene lookup returns CDR1 ENHRY and CDR2 SYGVKD. V shed 8 bases and J 1 base; nucleotides not matched to a gene: 8. CDR3 length: 15 residues. The CDR3 sequence: CAISGREGIQETQYF. DNA for the CDR3: TGTGCCATCTCCGGGCGGGAGGGCATCCAAGAGACCCAGTACTTC.

The chain uses TRBV20-1 and TRBJ2-1, with a tentative D call TRBD1 (6 bases). Trimming removed 5 bases at V and 6 bases at J, with 14 bases between. This CDR3 spans 13 amino acids. CDR1 DFQATT and CDR2 SNEGSKA come from the germline V gene (reference sequence). The CDR3, as DNA: TGCAGTGCTTACCCACAGGGTTCCAATGAGCAGTTCTTC. Amino acid sequence: CSAYPQGSNEQFF.

This chain links TRBV3-1 with TRBJ1-1; D not certain. The germline V and J ends were trimmed by 4 bases and 5 bases, with 23 bases remaining between them. The CDR3 runs 17 residues. Germline CDR1 LGHDT, CDR2 YNNKEL (reference sequence). This CDR3 reads CASSLPGLVEVGTEAFF. CDR3 nucleotides: TGTGCCAGCAGCCTCCCCGGACTGGTCGAGGTGGGGACTGAAGCTTTCTTT.

The V and J genes are TRBV6-6 and TRBJ1-5, with TRBD1 matching 9 bases. CDR3 length: 15 amino acids. The V segment lost 6 bases and the J segment 5 bases; nucleotides outside the gene matches: 8. The germline V gene encodes CDR1 MNHNY and CDR2 SVGAGI (reference sequence). CDR3 amino acids: CASRAGTGRHQPQHF. Here the CDR3 DNA reads TGTGCCAGCAGGGCCGGGACAGGGAGACATCAGCCCCAGCATTTT.

The chain couples TRBV6-4 to TRBJ1-5; D remains ambiguous. The germline gives CDR1 MRHNA, CDR2 SNTAGT. The length of the CDR3 is 13 residues. V was cut by 5 bases and J by 14 bases, with 19 bases left in between. DNA for the CDR3: TGTGCCAGCAGTTCAGAGCTAAAGGGTGAGAAGCATTTT. Translated: CASSSELKGEKHF.

The chain has TRBV28 and TRBJ1-2, with 12 bases aligning to TRBD1. The germline gives CDR1 MDHEN, CDR2 SYDVKM. The CDR3 runs to 15 residues. The J segment lost 8 bases and the V segment lost 6 bases, leaving 10 bases of the junction unmatched. CDR3: CASSPGTGGVRGYTF. The CDR3, as DNA: TGTGCCAGCAGCCCCGGGACAGGGGGCGTGAGGGGCTACACCTTC.

A remark on this clonotype: An end of the junction differs from the germline gene, which may be a read error. The rearrangement joins TRBV28 to TRBJ1-2; TRBD1 matches 8 bases. CDR1 and CDR2 (germline): MDHEN, SYDVKM. This CDR3 spans 14 amino acids. This CDR3 is CASSSQGASYGHTF. CDR3 bases: TGTGCCAGCAGCTCGCAGGGGGCTAGTTATGGCCACACCTTC.

This clonotype was detected a few times. This chain joins TRBV10-3 and TRBJ1-1; D unclear. The germline gives CDR1 ENHRY, CDR2 SYGVKD. The V and J ends lost 2 bases and 7 bases respectively, with 8 bases between them. CDR3 length equals 12 residues. CDR3 sequence (DNA): TGTGCCATCAGTGAGACCGGAAATGAAGCTTTCTTT. This gives the protein CAISETGNEAFF.

The rearrangement uses TRBV7-2 and TRBJ1-4; D call uncertain. CDR1 and CDR2 (germline): SGHTA, FQGNSA. The germline V and J ends were trimmed by 5 bases and 8 bases, with 18 bases remaining between them. There are 15 residues in the CDR3. The CDR3 loop is CASSQRRGPGEKLFF. CDR3 in DNA: TGTGCCAGCAGCCAGAGAAGAGGGCCGGGGGAAAAACTGTTTTTT. Together with reference TRBV7-2 and TRBJ1-4, the CDR3 gives the full variable domain: GAGVSQSPSNKVTEKGKDVELRCDPISGHTALYWYRQSLGQGLEFLIYFQGNSAPDKSGLPSDRFSAERTGGSVSTLTIQRTQQEDSAVYLCASSQRRGPGEKLFFGSGTQLSVL.

The chain combines TRBV10-3 with TRBJ2-5, with a possible D match to TRBD2 (6 bases). The V end was cut by 5 bases, the J end by 3 bases, with 19 bases between. Germline V gene data show CDR1 as ENHRY and CDR2 as SYGVKD. This CDR3 spans 16 amino acids. The CDR3 sequence: CAISSLGEGEEETQYF. DNA for the CDR3: TGTGCCATCAGTAGTCTAGGGGAAGGGGAGGAAGAGACCCAGTACTTC.

This clonotype was detected only a few times. The chain combines TRBV13 with TRBJ2-3; D is ambiguous. There are 12 residues in the CDR3. Trimming took off 5 bases at V and 3 bases at J, with 6 bases between the two ends. Germline V CDR1 and CDR2: PRHDT, FYEKMQ (reference sequence). The CDR3 spells CASSTWTDTQYF. In DNA, the CDR3 is TGTGCCAGCAGCACCTGGACAGATACGCAGTATTTT.

V usage is TRBV4-3 and J usage is TRBJ2-1; 9 nucleotides match TRBD1. V shed 0 bases and J 5 bases; nucleotides not matched to a gene: 14. This CDR3 spans 19 amino acids. Germline assignment: CDR1 LGHNA and CDR2 YSLEER. The DNA for the CDR3 is TGCGCCAGCAGCCAAGAACCCCCCGCCGAGGGGACAGGGAACAATGAGCAGTTCTTC. Translation: CASSQEPPAEGTGNNEQFF.

There are a few counts of this clonotype. This chain uses TRBV20-1 with TRBJ2-5; D is tentatively TRBD1 or TRBD2 (5 bases each). The CDR3 has 15 amino acids. CDR1 DFQATT and CDR2 SNEGSKA come from the germline V gene (reference sequence). The V end lost 3 bases, the J end lost 5 bases, and 19 bases lay between the germline ends. This chain's CDR3 is CSASYGLGTVETQYF. In nucleotides, the CDR3 is TGCAGTGCTAGTTACGGGCTCGGGACGGTGGAGACCCAGTACTTC.

This rearrangement joins TRBV20-1 to TRBJ2-5; D assignment may be TRBD1 or TRBD2 (6 bases each). The V end was cut by 3 bases, the J end by 7 bases, with 15 bases between. Germline V gene lookup returns CDR1 DFQATT and CDR2 SNEGSKA (reference sequence). The CDR3 contains 13 residues. CDR3 DNA sequence: TGCAGTGCTAGTTCGGGGGCGACGGGGACCCAGTACTTC. This codes for CSASSGATGTQYF.

This chain's CDR3 is CAISDQNSNQPQHF. The DNA of the CDR3 is TGTGCCATCAGTGATCAGAATAGCAATCAGCCCCAGCATTTT. The chain is built from TRBV10-3 and TRBJ1-5, with D uncertain. CDR3 length: 14 residues. V was shortened by 3 bases and J by 0 bases, with 6 bases between the two germline ends. Germline V gene sequence: CDR1 ENHRY, CDR2 SYGVKD.

The rearrangement uses TRBV29-1 and TRBJ2-1; 7 bases line up with TRBD1. The CDR3 loop spans 13 amino acids. V trimming: 7 bases; J trimming: 8 bases; junction bases outside the gene matches: 11. CDR1 and CDR2 from the germline V gene are SQVTM and ANQGSEA. The CDR3 DNA follows: TGCAGCGCCCCAGGGGGAGTTTTCGATGAGCAGTTCTTC. Protein product: CSAPGGVFDEQFF.

Concerning this clonotype: One junction end disagrees with the germline gene, perhaps due to a read error. The J gene is TRBJ2-5, the V gene TRBV25-1; no clear D gene. CDR3 length equals 15 residues. Germline CDR1 and CDR2: MGHDK and SYGVNS. CDR3 sequence reads: CANSDTSVIRETQYF. CDR3 DNA sequence: TGTGCCAACAGTGACACGTCGGTCATCAGGGAGACCCAGTACTTC.

The chain combines TRBV7-3 with TRBJ1-2, with D perhaps matching TRBD1 (5 bases). Trimming removed 9 bases from V and 1 base from J, with 15 bases in between. The length of the CDR3 is 14 residues. The V gene's germline CDR1 is SGHTA and CDR2 FQGTGA. The CDR3 protein is CASFTGTVNYGYTF. The CDR3 region has the DNA TGTGCCAGTTTTACCGGGACGGTTAACTATGGCTACACCTTC.

J is TRBJ1-4 and V is TRBV20-1; D gene ambiguous. The germline V and J ends were trimmed by 6 bases and 7 bases, with 9 bases remaining between them. CDR1 and CDR2 (germline): DFQATT, SNEGSKA (reference sequence). The CDR3 totals 11 residues. This CDR3 reads CSAMKSEKLFF. The DNA of the CDR3 is TGCAGTGCCATGAAGAGTGAAAAACTGTTTTTT.

This clonotype was found a few times. The rearrangement links TRBV12-5 to TRBJ2-3; D unclear. Germline values: CDR1 LGHNT, CDR2 FRNRAP. This CDR3 spans 13 amino acids. The V and J ends lost 6 bases and 5 bases respectively, with 12 bases between them. The CDR3 bases are TGTGCTAGTGGCCGAACGACCCTAGATACGCAGTATTTT. Its translation is CASGRTTLDTQYF.

This clonotype was counted once. The chain recombines TRBV3-1 with TRBJ2-1; 10 bases map to TRBD1. The closer fit of TRBJ2-7 to the DNA end suggests the J call may be wrong. Germline CDR1 and CDR2: LGHDT and YNNKEL (reference sequence). The CDR3 loop spans 14 amino acids. The CDR3 spells CASRGQGNYNEQYF. Written as DNA, the CDR3 is TGTGCCAGCAGGGGACAGGGGAACTACAATGAGCAGTACTTC.

The V gene is TRBV7-9, the J gene TRBJ2-7; no clear D. V gave up 1 base and J gave up 3 bases, with 7 bases separating them. There are 13 residues in the CDR3. Germline-derived CDR1 and CDR2 are SEHNR and FQNEAQ (reference sequence). CDR3 in amino acids: CASSLVHLYEQYF. CDR3 DNA: TGTGCCAGCAGCTTAGTCCACCTCTACGAGCAGTACTTC.

The V gene is TRBV5-1, the J gene TRBJ2-5, with 7 bases that match TRBD2. The germline CDR1 and CDR2 sequences are SGHRS and YFSETQ. The trim removed 1 base at V and 3 bases at J, leaving 9 bases unmatched. The CDR3 has 16 amino acids. This chain's CDR3 is CASSLRSRGGKETQYF. The CDR3 DNA follows: TGCGCCAGCAGCTTGAGATCTCGCGGGGGAAAAGAGACCCAGTACTTC. Full variable domain (outside the CDR3, taken from reference TRBV5-1 and TRBJ2-5): KAGVTQTPRYLIKTRGQQVTLSCSPISGHRSVSWYQQTPGQGLQFLFEYFSETQRNKGNFPGRFSGRQFSNSRSEMNVSTLELGDSALYLCASSLRSRGGKETQYFGPGTRLLVL.

CDR3 nucleotides: TGCAGTGCTAGACCACAGGGTGGAATCTACAATGAGCAGTTCTTC. It encodes CSARPQGGIYNEQFF. V gene TRBV20-1 combines with J gene TRBJ2-1; weak D call: TRBD1 (6 bases). The ends were cut back, 2 bases at V and 3 bases at J, with 14 bases in the middle. Germline CDR1 reads DFQATT; CDR2 reads SNEGSKA (reference sequence). This CDR3 spans 15 amino acids.

This chain uses TRBV20-1 with TRBJ2-1; 11 nucleotides match TRBD1. From germline, CDR1 is DFQATT and CDR2 SNEGSKA (reference sequence). V dropped 4 bases and J dropped 5; count of bases not matched to a gene: 7. The length of the CDR3 is 15 residues. CDR3 region: CSANAGTGGNNEQFF. The CDR3 bases are TGCAGTGCTAACGCCGGGACAGGGGGAAACAATGAGCAGTTCTTC.

The rearrangement links TRBV6-6 to TRBJ1-2; D unclear. Germline CDR1 and CDR2: MNHNY and SVGAGI (reference sequence). This CDR3 is 13 amino acids long. Trimming left V 6 bases short and J 6 bases short, with 14 bases between. As DNA, the CDR3 is TGTGCCAGCAGCCGGAGTCATATCGATGGCTACACCTTC. The encoded protein is CASSRSHIDGYTF.

The table lists this clonotype with a few counts. The gene calls are TRBV27 and TRBJ1-5; 9 nucleotides line up with TRBD1. CDR3 length: 15 amino acids. Germline lookup yields CDR1 MNHEY and CDR2 SMNVEV (reference sequence). V shed 10 bases, J shed 0 bases, and the junction held 7 bases outside the gene matches. The CDR3 here is CATWGQGPSNQPQHF. For the CDR3, the DNA is TGTGCCACCTGGGGACAGGGACCTAGCAATCAGCCCCAGCATTTT.